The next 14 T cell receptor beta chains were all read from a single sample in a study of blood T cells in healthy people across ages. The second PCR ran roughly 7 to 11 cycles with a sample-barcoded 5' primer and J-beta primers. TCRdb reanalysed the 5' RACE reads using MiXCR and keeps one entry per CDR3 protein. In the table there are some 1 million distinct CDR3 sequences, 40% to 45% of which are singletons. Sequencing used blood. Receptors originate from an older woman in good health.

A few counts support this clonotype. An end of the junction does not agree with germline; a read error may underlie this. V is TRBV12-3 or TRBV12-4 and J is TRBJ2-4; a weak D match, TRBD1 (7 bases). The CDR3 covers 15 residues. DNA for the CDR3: TGTGCCAGCAGTCTAGCGACAGGGTCGAGAAACATTCAGTACTTC. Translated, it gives CASSLATGSRNIQYF.

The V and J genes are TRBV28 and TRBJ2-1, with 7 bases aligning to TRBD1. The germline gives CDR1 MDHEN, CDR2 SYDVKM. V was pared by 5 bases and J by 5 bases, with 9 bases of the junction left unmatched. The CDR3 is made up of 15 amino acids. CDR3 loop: CASSPRQGRDNEQFF. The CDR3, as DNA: TGTGCCAGCAGTCCACGACAGGGAAGGGACAATGAGCAGTTCTTC.

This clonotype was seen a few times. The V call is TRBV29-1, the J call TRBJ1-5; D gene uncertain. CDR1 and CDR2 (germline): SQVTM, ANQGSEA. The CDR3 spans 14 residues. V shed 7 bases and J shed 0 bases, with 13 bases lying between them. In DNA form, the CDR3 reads TGCAGCGCCATCGAAAATTATAGCAATCAGCCCCAGCATTTT. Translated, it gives CSAIENYSNQPQHF.

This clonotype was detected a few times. In nucleotides, the CDR3 is TGCGCCAGCAGACCGGACAGGGTAGGGAACGAGCAGTACTTC. Protein product: CASRPDRVGNEQYF. The rearrangement uses TRBV10-2 and TRBJ2-7, with 8 bases aligning to TRBD1. CDR1 and CDR2 from the germline V gene are WSHSY and SAAADI. This CDR3 has 14 amino acids. Trimming removed 6 bases from V and 5 bases from J; junction bases left unmatched: 9.

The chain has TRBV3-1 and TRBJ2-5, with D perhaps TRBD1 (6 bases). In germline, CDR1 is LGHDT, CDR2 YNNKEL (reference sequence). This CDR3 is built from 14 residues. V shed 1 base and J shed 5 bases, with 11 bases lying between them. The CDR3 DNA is TGTGCCAGCAGCCAAGGGACAGTCGGGGAGACCCAGTACTTC. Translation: CASSQGTVGETQYF.

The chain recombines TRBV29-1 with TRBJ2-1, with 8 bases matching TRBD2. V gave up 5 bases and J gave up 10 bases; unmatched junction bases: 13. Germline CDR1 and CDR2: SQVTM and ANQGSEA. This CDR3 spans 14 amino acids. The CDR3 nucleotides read TGCAGCGTTCGAGGGGCGGGAGGCGGGGGGGAGCAGTTCTTC. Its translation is CSVRGAGGGGEQFF.

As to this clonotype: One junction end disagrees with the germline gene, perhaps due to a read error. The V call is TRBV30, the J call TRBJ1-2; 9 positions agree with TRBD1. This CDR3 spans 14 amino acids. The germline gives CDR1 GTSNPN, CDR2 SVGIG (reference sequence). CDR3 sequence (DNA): TGTGCCTGGGGCGCGGACAGGGGAAAGAATGGCTATACCTTC. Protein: CAWGADRGKNGYTF.

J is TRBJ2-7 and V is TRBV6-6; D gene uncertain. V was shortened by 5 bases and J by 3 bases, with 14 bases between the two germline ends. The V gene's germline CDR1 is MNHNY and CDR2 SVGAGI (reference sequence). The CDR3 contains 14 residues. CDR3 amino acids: CASSVAGKGYEQYF. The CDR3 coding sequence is TGTGCCAGCAGTGTGGCTGGAAAAGGCTACGAGCAGTACTTC.

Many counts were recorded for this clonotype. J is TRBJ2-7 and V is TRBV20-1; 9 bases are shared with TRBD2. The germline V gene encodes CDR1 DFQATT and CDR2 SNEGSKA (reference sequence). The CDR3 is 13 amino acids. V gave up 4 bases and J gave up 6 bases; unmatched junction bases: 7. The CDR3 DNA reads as TGCAGTGCTATAGCGGGAGACGTTTTCGAGCAGTACTTC. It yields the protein CSAIAGDVFEQYF.

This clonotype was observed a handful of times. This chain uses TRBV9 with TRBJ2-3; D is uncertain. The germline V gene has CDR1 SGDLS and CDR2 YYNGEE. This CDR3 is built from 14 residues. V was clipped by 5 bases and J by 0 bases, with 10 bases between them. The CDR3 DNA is TGTGCCAGCAGTGGACCCCTTAGCACAGATACGCAGTATTTT. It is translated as CASSGPLSTDTQYF. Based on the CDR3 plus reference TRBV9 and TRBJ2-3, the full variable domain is DSGVTQTPKHLITATGQRVTLRCSPRSGDLSVYWYQQSLDQGLQFLIQYYNGEERAKGNILERFSAQQFPDLHSELNLSSLELGDSALYFCASSGPLSTDTQYFGPGTRLTVL.

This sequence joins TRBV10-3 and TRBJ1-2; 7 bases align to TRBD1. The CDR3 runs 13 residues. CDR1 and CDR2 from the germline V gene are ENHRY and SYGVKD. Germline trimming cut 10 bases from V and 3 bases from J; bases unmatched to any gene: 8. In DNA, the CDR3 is TGTGCCACCAGCGGGACAGCACACTATGGCTACACCTTC. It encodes CATSGTAHYGYTF.

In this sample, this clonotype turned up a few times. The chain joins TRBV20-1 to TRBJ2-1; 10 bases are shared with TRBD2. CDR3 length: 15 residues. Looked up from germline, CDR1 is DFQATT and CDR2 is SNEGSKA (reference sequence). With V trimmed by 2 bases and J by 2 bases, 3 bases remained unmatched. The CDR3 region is CSARPLAGTYNEQFF. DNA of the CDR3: TGCAGTGCTAGACCACTAGCGGGGACCTACAATGAGCAGTTCTTC.

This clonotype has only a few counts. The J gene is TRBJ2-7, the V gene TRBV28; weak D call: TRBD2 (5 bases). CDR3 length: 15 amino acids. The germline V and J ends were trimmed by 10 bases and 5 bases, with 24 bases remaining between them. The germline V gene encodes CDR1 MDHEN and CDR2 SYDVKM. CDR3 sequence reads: CATEGNKRSLHEQYF. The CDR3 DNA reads TGTGCCACCGAAGGGAACAAGCGGAGCCTCCACGAGCAGTACTTC.

The CDR3 DNA reads as TGTGCCAGCAGCTTGGGTGCAGAGGGACTGTTTTTT. This translates into CASSLGAEGLFF. The chain is built from TRBV7-9 and TRBJ1-4; D unresolved. This CDR3 has 12 amino acids. Germline V gene sequence: CDR1 SEHNR, CDR2 FQNEAQ (reference sequence). Trimming shortened V by 3 bases and J by 13 bases, and 12 bases separated the two germline ends.